This TCR beta chain was profiled in a study of human T cells and chemical hapten exposure. Time point here: patch test 1, 2 weeks after DPC sensitization. Treatment indicated: therapeutic diphenylcyclopropenone sensitization with weekly scalp DPC. General study findings and limits: No change in TCRs above 1 in 1000 frequency was produced by DPC sensitization.

Concerning this clonotype itself: The antigen remains unidentified.

TCRdb re-analysed the RACE reads in MiXCR, keeping a single row per CDR3 protein. The sample records 150,000 or so distinct CDR3 sequences, approximately 14% being singletons. The sequencing used whole blood, collected in connection with sensitization to the hapten diphenylcyclopropenone (DPC). The TCR originated in a woman aged 25 to 39 with alopecia areata. Some clones in this sample may be carry-over from other donors' samples.

This CDR3 is CSAYRLSRNEQFF. CDR3 DNA: TGCAGCGCCTATAGGCTAAGTCGCAATGAGCAGTTCTTC. The chain joins TRBV29-1 to TRBJ2-1; D unresolved. Per the germline V gene, CDR1 is SQVTM and CDR2 is ANQGSEA. This CDR3 is built from 13 residues. V lost 7 bases and J 6 bases, leaving 16 bases between the germline ends.